The 26 T cell receptor beta chains presented below share a single source sample, sequenced in a study of blood T cells in healthy people across ages. Together with a sample-barcoded 5' primer, a J-beta primer mix was included in a second PCR lasting roughly 6 to 12 cycles. TCRdb itself ran the 5' RACE reads through MiXCR, one entry per CDR3 protein. The sample consists of roughly 1,700,000 distinct CDR3 sequences, 25% to 30% of them appearing once. Source material: blood. The receptors were gathered from a woman aged 25 to 39 in good health.

The J gene is TRBJ2-1, the V gene TRBV27, with TRBD2 matching 7 bases. The end of the DNA fits TRBJ2-7 better, so the J call may be wrong. The CDR3 length is 15 residues. Germline V gene data show CDR1 as MNHEY and CDR2 as SMNVEV (reference sequence). The CDR3: CASSYGSGIYNEQYF. DNA of the CDR3: TGTGCCAGCTCTTACGGGAGCGGGATTTACAATGAGCAGTACTTC.

Points on this clonotype: This could be a read error, since a much larger clone is one nucleotide away. The V and J genes are TRBV7-2 and TRBJ2-7, with 8 bases that match TRBD1. The CDR3 loop spans 15 amino acids. V gave up 4 bases and J gave up 2 bases; unmatched junction bases: 7. Per the germline V gene, CDR1 is SGHTA and CDR2 is FQGNSA. For the CDR3, the DNA is TGTGCCAGCAGCTACCGGGACAGGCTCCCCTACGAGCAGTACTTC. Translating gives CASSYRDRLPYEQYF.

This clonotype has more than one count but fewer than ten. V and J are TRBV5-5 and TRBJ2-7, with D maybe TRBD2 (5 bases). V shed 6 bases and J shed 2 bases, with 21 bases lying between them. CDR1 is SGHKS, CDR2 YYEKEE, per germline (reference sequence). This CDR3 region has 16 residues. The CDR3 coding sequence is TGTGCCAGCACCCGGAGGATGTTTTCAGAAGCCTACGAGCAGTACTTC. It is translated as CASTRRMFSEAYEQYF.

The V and J genes are TRBV12-3 or TRBV12-4 and TRBJ1-2; D gene uncertain. The CDR3 contains 11 residues. V was shortened by 2 bases and J by 8 bases, with 6 bases between the two germline ends. The CDR3 nucleotides read TGTGCCAGCAGTTTAAGAGAAGGCTACACCTTC. Amino acids: CASSLREGYTF.

This clonotype showed up many times. This sequence joins TRBV10-3 and TRBJ2-6; 9 bases line up with TRBD2. CDR3 length: 15 residues. Germline lookup yields CDR1 ENHRY and CDR2 SYGVKD. Germline trimming cut 9 bases from V and 2 bases from J; bases unmatched to any gene: 5. As DNA, the CDR3 is TGTGCCATAAGCGGGGGGTTAGCTGGGGCCAACGTCCTGACTTTC. Translated, it gives CAISGGLAGANVLTF.

The rearrangement links TRBV3-1 to TRBJ1-2; a possible D gene is TRBD1 (6 bases). CDR1 is LGHDT, CDR2 YNNKEL, per germline (reference sequence). The V gene lost 7 bases and the J gene lost 4 bases, with 10 bases spanning the gap. The CDR3 is 12 residues long. The CDR3 here is CASTGTSYGYTF. The CDR3 region has the DNA TGTGCCAGCACCGGGACATCCTATGGCTACACCTTC.

This clonotype was observed a handful of times. V gene TRBV2 combines with J gene TRBJ2-7, with 9 bases fitting TRBD1. The CDR3 contains 15 residues. V lost 6 bases to trimming and J lost 1 base; unmatched junction nucleotides: 7. Looked up from germline, CDR1 is SNHLY and CDR2 is FYNNEI. The CDR3: CASRMGQGYSYEQYF. The CDR3, as DNA: TGTGCCAGCAGGATGGGACAGGGATATTCCTACGAGCAGTACTTC.

The rearrangement uses TRBV7-2 and TRBJ2-2, with D perhaps being TRBD1 or TRBD2 (5 bases each). The V end lost 5 bases, the J end lost 2 bases, and 18 bases lay between the germline ends. The CDR3 has 17 amino acids. The germline V gene has CDR1 SGHTA and CDR2 FQGNSA. In DNA form, the CDR3 reads TGTGCCAGCAGCCCTACGATCCTCGGGGCCAACACCGGGGAGCTGTTTTTT. This codes for CASSPTILGANTGELFF.

Notes on this clonotype: This may stem from a read error, because a much larger clone lies one nucleotide away. J is TRBJ2-1 and V is TRBV2; no clear D. The V gene's germline CDR1 is SNHLY and CDR2 FYNNEI. The CDR3 spans 15 residues. The CDR3 coding sequence is TGTGCCAGCAGTGAAGTGATCAGGCCAATTATCGAGCAGGTCTTC. Protein product: CASSEVIRPIIEQVF.

The chain joins TRBV5-5 to TRBJ2-1; D unresolved. Germline V gene lookup returns CDR1 SGHKS and CDR2 YYEKEE (reference sequence). The CDR3 has 13 amino acids. V lost 1 base, J lost 6 bases, and 8 bases lay in between. CDR3 region: CASSLKLLNEQFF. DNA for the CDR3: TGTGCCAGCAGCTTGAAACTTCTCAATGAGCAGTTCTTC.

Many counts were recorded for this clonotype. This chain connects TRBV4-3 to TRBJ1-2; 9 bases are a match to TRBD1. Trimming took 1 base from V and 3 from J; bases not matched to a gene: 3. This CDR3 comprises 15 residues. CDR1 and CDR2 (germline): LGHNA, YSLEER. In DNA form, the CDR3 reads TGCGCCAGCAGCCAAGCCCGGACAGGGGACTATGGCTACACCTTC. It encodes CASSQARTGDYGYTF.

This clonotype was seen ten or more times. CDR3 bases: TGCGCCAGCAGCCAAGATACCGGGGGCCCCTACAATGAGCAGTTCTTC. This sequence encodes CASSQDTGGPYNEQFF. This chain links TRBV4-3 with TRBJ2-1; the D gene could be TRBD1 or TRBD2 (6 bases each). CDR1 and CDR2 from the germline V gene are LGHNA and YSLEER. The CDR3 is 16 residues long. Trimming took off 0 bases at V and 2 bases at J, with 11 bases between the two ends.

This clonotype was seen only a few times. The chain employs TRBV5-6 and TRBJ2-1, with 7 positions matching TRBD2. This CDR3 contains 17 residues. V gave up 5 bases and J gave up 5 bases; unmatched junction bases: 16. Germline CDR1 reads SGHDT; CDR2 reads YYEEEE. The CDR3 DNA is TGTGCCAGCAGTTCCTCAGGGCGGGGACTATCCAACAATGAGCAGTTCTTC. Protein sequence: CASSSSGRGLSNNEQFF.

The chain joins TRBV6-5 to TRBJ1-1; D gene unclear. CDR1 MNHEY and CDR2 SVGAGI come from the germline V gene. V lost 6 bases, J lost 0 bases, and 11 bases lay in between. The CDR3 spans 14 residues. The CDR3 here is CASSSIRMNTEAFF. The CDR3 DNA sequence: TGTGCCAGCAGCTCCATCAGGATGAACACTGAAGCTTTCTTT.

V is TRBV6-5 and J is TRBJ1-2; a weak D match, TRBD1 (6 bases). The V end lost 0 bases, the J end lost 6 bases, and 14 bases lay between the germline ends. CDR1 and CDR2 (germline): MNHEY, SVGAGI. There are 15 residues in the CDR3. The CDR3 nucleotides are TGTGCCAGCAGTTACTCATCAGGGGCGGGTGATGGCTACACCTTC. This gives the protein CASSYSSGAGDGYTF.

This clonotype appeared a few times. The rearrangement links TRBV3-1 to TRBJ1-4; D is possibly TRBD1 (5 bases). Per germline, CDR1 LGHDT and CDR2 YNNKEL (reference sequence). The CDR3 totals 11 residues. The V and J ends lost 4 bases and 15 bases respectively, with 12 bases between them. The CDR3 sequence is CASSRGGKMFF. Written as DNA, the CDR3 is TGTGCCAGCAGCCGTGGGGGAAAGATGTTTTTT.

The sample holds many counts of this clonotype. The chain joins TRBV12-3 or TRBV12-4 to TRBJ2-5; D possibly corresponds to TRBD1 (6 bases). The CDR3 length is 13 residues. With 4 bases removed from V and 3 bases from J, the gap between germline ends came to 9 bases. CDR3 in amino acids: CASSSRGKETQYF. The DNA for the CDR3 is TGTGCCAGCAGTTCCAGGGGAAAAGAGACCCAGTACTTC.

V and J are TRBV5-1 and TRBJ2-2; 8 bases are shared with TRBD2. There are 16 residues in the CDR3. The germline gives CDR1 SGHRS, CDR2 YFSETQ. V lost 4 bases to trimming and J lost 4 bases; unmatched junction nucleotides: 9. The CDR3 reads CASSTTSEISTGELFF. The CDR3 bases are TGCGCCAGCAGCACGACTAGCGAAATCTCCACCGGGGAGCTGTTTTTT.

This clonotype was counted a few times. The chain recombines TRBV7-9 with TRBJ2-3; possibly TRBD2 for D (6 bases). Germline V gene lookup returns CDR1 SEHNR and CDR2 FQNEAQ (reference sequence). The CDR3 spans 16 residues. The V end lost 6 bases, the J end lost 0 bases, and 16 bases lay between the germline ends. This CDR3 reads CASSRRGLPSTDTQYF. The CDR3 DNA sequence: TGTGCCAGCAGTCGACGGGGGTTGCCTAGCACAGATACGCAGTATTTT.

This clonotype has a count of ten or more. The rearrangement links TRBV2 to TRBJ2-7; 7 bases match TRBD1. This CDR3 has 15 amino acids. The germline CDR1 and CDR2 sequences are SNHLY and FYNNEI. The trim removed 5 bases at V and 0 bases at J, leaving 7 bases unmatched. The CDR3 loop is CASSSDRAPSYEQYF. DNA for the CDR3: TGTGCCAGCAGTTCAGACAGGGCCCCCTCCTACGAGCAGTACTTC.

This rearrangement joins TRBV6-6 to TRBJ2-3; D gene uncertain. The germline V and J ends were trimmed by 0 bases and 10 bases, with 8 bases remaining between them. From germline, CDR1 is MNHNY and CDR2 SVGAGI (reference sequence). The CDR3 length is 12 residues. The CDR3 nucleotides are TGTGCCAGCAGTTACTCTAAGGACGCGCAGTATTTT. Encoded protein: CASSYSKDAQYF.

At least ten counts were recorded for this clonotype. The V and J genes are TRBV5-1 and TRBJ2-6; D unresolved. CDR1 SGHRS and CDR2 YFSETQ come from the germline V gene. CDR3 size: 16 residues. Deletions cut 1 base from V and 0 bases from J, with 8 bases between. The CDR3 sequence is CASSLQGASGANVLTF. CDR3 in DNA: TGCGCCAGCAGCTTGCAAGGCGCCTCTGGGGCCAACGTCCTGACTTTC.

This chain uses TRBV6-6 with TRBJ1-4; D is possibly TRBD1 (5 bases). The CDR3 sequence is 14 residues long. Per germline, CDR1 MNHNY and CDR2 SVGAGI (reference sequence). V lost 6 bases and J 6 bases, leaving 14 bases between the germline ends. The CDR3 coding sequence is TGTGCCAGCAGCCAGGGAGGGTCGGATGAAAAACTGTTTTTT. It translates to CASSQGGSDEKLFF.

This clonotype appeared a few times. The chain carries TRBV11-1 and TRBJ1-3; 7 bases line up with TRBD1. Germline V lookup: CDR1 SGHAT, CDR2 FQDESV (reference sequence). Trimming removed 3 bases from V and 1 base from J; junction bases left unmatched: 3. This CDR3 comprises 15 residues. CDR3 sequence (DNA): TGTGCCAGCAGCTTCGACAGGGATTCTGGAAACACCATATATTTT. Translation: CASSFDRDSGNTIYF.

This chain joins TRBV5-1 and TRBJ2-1; D not certain. Germline lookup yields CDR1 SGHRS and CDR2 YFSETQ. The V and J ends lost 3 bases and 2 bases respectively, with 18 bases between them. The CDR3 totals 17 residues. The CDR3 sequence is CASSSSKSGVAYNEQFF. In nucleotides, the CDR3 is TGCGCCAGCAGCTCCTCTAAATCCGGAGTTGCCTACAATGAGCAGTTCTTC. Full variable domain (missing parts from reference TRBV5-1 and TRBJ2-1): KAGVTQTPRYLIKTRGQQVTLSCSPISGHRSVSWYQQTPGQGLQFLFEYFSETQRNKGNFPGRFSGRQFSNSRSEMNVSTLELGDSALYLCASSSSKSGVAYNEQFFGPGTRLTVL.

This clonotype was found a few times. Here the CDR3 DNA reads TGTGCCAGCAGCAAACGAGGGGGCGCATCGAATGAGCAGTTCTTC. It yields the protein CASSKRGGASNEQFF. J is TRBJ2-1 and V is TRBV9, with 7 bases matching TRBD1. V lost 4 bases to trimming and J lost 7 bases; unmatched junction nucleotides: 11. The CDR3 is 15 amino acids. CDR1 is SGDLS and CDR2 is YYNGEE in the germline V gene.